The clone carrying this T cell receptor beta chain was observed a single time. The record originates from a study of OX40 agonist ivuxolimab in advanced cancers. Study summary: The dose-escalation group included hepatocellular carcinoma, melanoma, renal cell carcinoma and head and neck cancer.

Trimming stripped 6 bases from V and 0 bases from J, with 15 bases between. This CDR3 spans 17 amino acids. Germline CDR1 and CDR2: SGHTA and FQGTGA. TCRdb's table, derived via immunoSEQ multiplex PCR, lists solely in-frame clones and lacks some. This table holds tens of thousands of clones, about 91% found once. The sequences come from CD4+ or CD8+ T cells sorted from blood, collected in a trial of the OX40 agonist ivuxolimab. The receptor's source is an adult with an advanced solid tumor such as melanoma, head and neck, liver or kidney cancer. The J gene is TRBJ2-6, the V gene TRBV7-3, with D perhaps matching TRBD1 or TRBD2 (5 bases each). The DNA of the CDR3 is TGTGCCAGCAGTAAGGAAGGGGACCACTCTGGGGCCAACGTCCTGACTTTC. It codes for CASSKEGDHSGANVLTF.